The next 21 T cell receptor beta chains were all read from a single sample in a study of cytomegalovirus exposure and HLA in healthy donors. Primers: 60 Vbeta forward and 13 Jbeta reverse. The repertoire was sequenced with immunoSEQ multiplex PCR; TCRdb's copy has only in-frame clones and lacks some. The sample records around 160,000 clones, more than 70% being singletons. Sequenced material: PBMCs. These receptors all stem from a male donor in good health and CMV-seronegative.

This clone is a singleton in its sample. The CDR3 reads CASTVTGNEQFF. DNA for the CDR3: TGTGCCAGCACCGTGACAGGCAATGAGCAGTTCTTC. The chain joins TRBV2 to TRBJ2-1; weak D call: TRBD1 (6 bases). V dropped 7 bases and J dropped 6 bases, with 10 bases sitting between them. This CDR3 contains 12 residues. Germline V lookup: CDR1 SNHLY, CDR2 FYNNEI.

The V gene is TRBV7-9, the J gene TRBJ1-5; TRBD1 matches 10 bases. The CDR3 runs to 15 residues. CDR1 is SEHNR and CDR2 is FQNEAQ in the germline V gene (reference sequence). The V and J ends lost 5 bases and 2 bases, in that order; junction bases with no gene match: 3. The chain's CDR3 is CASSTGQGGNQPQHF. The CDR3 bases are TGTGCCAGCAGCACAGGACAGGGGGGCAATCAGCCCCAGCATTTT.

The V and J genes are TRBV10-3 and TRBJ2-2; 8 positions match TRBD2. V gave up 4 bases and J gave up 6 bases; unmatched junction bases: 4. Germline loops: CDR1 ENHRY, CDR2 SYGVKD. The CDR3 is 14 amino acids. The CDR3 DNA reads as TGTGCCATCAGTGGGGGACTAGTTGCCGGGGAGCTGTTTTTT. It codes for CAISGGLVAGELFF.

The chain carries TRBV27 and TRBJ1-3; 7 nucleotides align to TRBD1. The CDR3 extends over 14 amino acids. V shed 4 bases and J 3 bases; nucleotides not matched to a gene: 3. In germline, CDR1 is MNHEY, CDR2 SMNVEV (reference sequence). CDR3 coding DNA: TGTGCCAGCAGTTCTCAGGGGGGTGGAAACACCATATATTTT. Its protein product is CASSSQGGGNTIYF.

This clone was counted between two and nine times. The DNA of the CDR3 is TGTGCCAGCTCCTCGGGTAGGGGAATGAACACTGAAGCTTTCTTT. Its translation: CASSSGRGMNTEAFF. The chain combines TRBV18 with TRBJ1-1; D is possibly TRBD1 (5 bases). This CDR3 region has 15 residues. Germline V gene data show CDR1 as KGHSH and CDR2 as LQKENI. V was shortened by 6 bases and J by 0 bases, with 14 bases between the two germline ends.

The V gene is TRBV28, the J gene TRBJ2-5, with 12 bases identical to TRBD1. The CDR3 extends over 15 amino acids. Germline V lookup: CDR1 MDHEN, CDR2 SYDVKM. J gave up 11 bases and V 7 bases, and 14 bases lay outside the gene matches. CDR3 sequence: CASNAPGQGAWEQYF. The DNA of the CDR3 is TGTGCCAGCAACGCCCCGGGACAGGGGGCGTGGGAGCAGTACTTC.

V gene TRBV5-4 combines with J gene TRBJ1-4, with 7 positions matching TRBD1. Germline trimming cut 5 bases from V and 7 bases from J; bases unmatched to any gene: 8. Germline-derived CDR1 and CDR2 are SGHNT and YYREEE (reference sequence). CDR3 size: 14 residues. This CDR3 reads CASRIQGDGEKLFF. In DNA form, the CDR3 reads TGTGCCAGCAGGATCCAGGGGGACGGTGAAAAACTGTTTTTT.

The J gene is TRBJ2-5, the V gene TRBV7-2; 9 positions agree with TRBD1. CDR3 length: 15 amino acids. Germline V gene lookup returns CDR1 SGHTA and CDR2 FQGNSA. Unmatched junction bases numbered 9, after V lost 5 bases and J lost 5 bases. CDR3 coding DNA: TGTGCCAGCAGCGCCCAACAGGGGGCATGGGAGACCCAGTACTTC. This gives the protein CASSAQQGAWETQYF.

The rearrangement uses TRBV28 and TRBJ1-4; 8 bases are a match to TRBD1. V gave up 10 bases and J gave up 0 bases; unmatched junction bases: 4. The CDR3 runs to 14 residues. Germline V gene sequence: CDR1 MDHEN, CDR2 SYDVKM. The CDR3 loop reads CATQGAATNEKLFF. CDR3 bases: TGTGCCACTCAGGGGGCTGCAACTAATGAAAAACTGTTTTTT.

The chain couples TRBV5-5 to TRBJ2-1, with TRBD2 matching over 10 bases. Looked up from germline, CDR1 is SGHKS and CDR2 is YYEKEE (reference sequence). The V segment lost 2 bases and the J segment 0 bases; nucleotides outside the gene matches: 2. CDR3 length equals 16 residues. Here the CDR3 reads CASSFSGRSSYNEQFF. The CDR3 coding sequence is TGTGCCAGCAGCTTTAGCGGGAGGAGCTCCTACAATGAGCAGTTCTTC.

J is TRBJ2-2 and V is TRBV28; 8 bases line up with TRBD2. This CDR3 contains 13 residues. Per the germline V gene, CDR1 is MDHEN and CDR2 is SYDVKM. The V gene end was trimmed by 1 base and the J gene end by 14 bases; junction bases not matched to a gene: 6. The CDR3 is CASSLSSGRILFF. CDR3 bases: TGTGCCAGCAGTTTATCGAGCGGGAGAATCCTGTTTTTT. Using reference TRBV28 and TRBJ2-2 for the parts outside the CDR3, the full variable domain is DVKVTQSSRYLVKRTGEKVFLECVQDMDHENMFWYRQDPGLGLRLIYFSYDVKMKEKGDIPEGYSVSREKKERFSLILESASTNQTSMYLCASSLSSGRILFFGEGSRLTVL.

This chain uses TRBV9 with TRBJ2-7, with D perhaps TRBD1 (6 bases). Trimming took 4 bases from V and 2 from J, leaving 16 bases between them. Germline V gene lookup returns CDR1 SGDLS and CDR2 YYNGEE. There are 15 residues in the CDR3. The CDR3 reads CASSPSGTPPYEQYF. CDR3 bases: TGTGCCAGCAGCCCCTCCGGGACACCCCCCTACGAGCAGTACTTC. The whole variable domain, filled in from reference TRBV9 and TRBJ2-7, reads DSGVTQTPKHLITATGQRVTLRCSPRSGDLSVYWYQQSLDQGLQFLIQYYNGEERAKGNILERFSAQQFPDLHSELNLSSLELGDSALYFCASSPSGTPPYEQYFGPGTRLTVT.

This CDR3 reads CASSFYSSYEQYF. The CDR3 region has the DNA TGTGCCAGCAGCTTTTACAGTTCCTACGAGCAGTACTTC. The chain uses TRBV5-6 and TRBJ2-7; no clear D gene. CDR1 SGHDT and CDR2 YYEEEE come from the germline V gene. V was shortened by 2 bases and J by 1 base, with 7 bases between the two germline ends. The CDR3 loop spans 13 amino acids.

This clone was seen a few times. The J gene is TRBJ1-1, the V gene TRBV5-1; TRBD1 might be the D (5 bases). Trimming removed 4 bases at V and 1 base at J, with 14 bases between. The CDR3 spans 15 residues. The germline V gene encodes CDR1 SGHRS and CDR2 YFSETQ. The CDR3 DNA reads TGCGCCAGCAGCCTAAGGGGTGATGGGAACACTGAAGCTTTCTTT. As protein: CASSLRGDGNTEAFF.

V usage is TRBV6-5 and J usage is TRBJ1-1; D may be TRBD1 (6 bases). Germline CDR1 MNHEY, CDR2 SVGAGI. V lost 6 bases and J 5 bases, leaving 13 bases between the germline ends. The CDR3 has 13 amino acids. This CDR3 reads CASRLYRDTEAFF. CDR3 nucleotides: TGTGCCAGCAGACTTTACAGGGATACTGAAGCTTTCTTT.

A note on this clone: Other DNA sequences of this sample code for an identical CDR3. The chain employs TRBV11-2 and TRBJ2-6; no firm D call. Per germline, CDR1 SGHAT and CDR2 FQNNGV. V was shortened by 4 bases and J by 1 base, with 5 bases between the two germline ends. This CDR3 comprises 14 residues. DNA of the CDR3: TGTGCCAGCAGCTCAGGATCTGGGGCCAACGTCCTGACTTTC. Translation: CASSSGSGANVLTF.

The chain employs TRBV9 and TRBJ2-3, with 12 bases that match TRBD2. The V gene end was trimmed by 4 bases and the J gene end by 2 bases; junction bases not matched to a gene: 5. The CDR3 spans 16 residues. Germline V lookup: CDR1 SGDLS, CDR2 YYNGEE. In nucleotides, the CDR3 is TGTGCCAGCAGCATTGGGACTAGCGGGTACACAGATACGCAGTATTTT. Protein product: CASSIGTSGYTDTQYF. Complete variable domain (other parts from reference TRBV9 and TRBJ2-3): DSGVTQTPKHLITATGQRVTLRCSPRSGDLSVYWYQQSLDQGLQFLIQYYNGEERAKGNILERFSAQQFPDLHSELNLSSLELGDSALYFCASSIGTSGYTDTQYFGPGTRLTVL.

The chain recombines TRBV5-1 with TRBJ2-5, with 7 bases that match TRBD2. With 1 base clipped from V and 5 bases from J, the junction kept 11 bases outside the gene matches. Per germline, CDR1 SGHRS and CDR2 YFSETQ. The CDR3 has 16 residues. CDR3 loop: CASSLMAGVLKETQYF. The CDR3 DNA reads TGCGCCAGCAGCTTGATGGCGGGGGTTCTCAAGGAGACCCAGTACTTC.

The J gene is TRBJ2-3, the V gene TRBV6-5, with 9 bases matching TRBD2. The CDR3 spans 15 residues. The J segment lost 4 bases and the V segment lost 1 base, leaving 3 bases of the junction unmatched. Germline-derived CDR1 and CDR2 are MNHEY and SVGAGI. The CDR3 region has the DNA TGTGCCAGCAGTTACTTGGGACTAGCCGCAGATACGCAGTATTTT. Translated: CASSYLGLAADTQYF.

V and J are TRBV6-4 and TRBJ2-3; D possibly corresponds to TRBD2 (6 bases). The ends were cut back, 3 bases at V and 0 bases at J, with 10 bases in the middle. CDR3 size: 15 residues. The V gene's germline CDR1 is MRHNA and CDR2 SNTAGT. The CDR3: CASSEGSGSTDTQYF. The DNA of the CDR3 is TGTGCCAGCAGTGAAGGTAGCGGAAGCACAGATACGCAGTATTTT.

The chain combines TRBV25-1 with TRBJ2-7; 9 positions agree with TRBD1. This CDR3 spans 15 amino acids. The V segment lost 2 bases and the J segment 5 bases; nucleotides outside the gene matches: 7. CDR1 is MGHDK and CDR2 is SYGVNS in the germline V gene. The CDR3 protein is CASSEETGGLHEQYF. CDR3 nucleotides: TGTGCCAGCAGTGAAGAAACAGGGGGCCTACACGAGCAGTACTTC.